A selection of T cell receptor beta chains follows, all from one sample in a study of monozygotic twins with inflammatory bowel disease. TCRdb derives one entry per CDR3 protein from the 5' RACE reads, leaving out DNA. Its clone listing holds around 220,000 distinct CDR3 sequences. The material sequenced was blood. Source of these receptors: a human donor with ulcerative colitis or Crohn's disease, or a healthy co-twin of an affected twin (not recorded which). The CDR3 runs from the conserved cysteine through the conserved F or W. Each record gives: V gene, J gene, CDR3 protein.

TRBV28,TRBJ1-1,CASSPDRVAEAFF
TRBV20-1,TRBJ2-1,CSARPLTLNEQFF
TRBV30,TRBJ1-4,CAWARDRDEKLFF
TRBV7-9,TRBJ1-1,CASSLQGRNTEAFF
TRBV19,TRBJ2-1,CASSELAGVANEQFF
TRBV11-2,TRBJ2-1,CASSRGRNYNEQFF
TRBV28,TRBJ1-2,CASTLKLQGRGGYTF
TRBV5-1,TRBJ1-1,CASSLEDGGGEAFF
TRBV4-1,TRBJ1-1,CASNPDPMNTEAFF
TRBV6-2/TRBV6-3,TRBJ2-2,CASRGLAQETHTGELFF
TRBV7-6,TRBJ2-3,CASSRVGTDTQYF
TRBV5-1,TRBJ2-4,CASSPGPYSTKNIQYF
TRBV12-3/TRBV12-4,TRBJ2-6,CASTPNLSGANVLTF
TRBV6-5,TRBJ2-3,CASSSVVAGSTDTQYF
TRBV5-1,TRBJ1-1,CASSLQASTEAFF
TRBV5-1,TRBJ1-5,CASSPDGGTQPQHF
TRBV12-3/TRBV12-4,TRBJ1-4,CASSLGTIYEKLFF
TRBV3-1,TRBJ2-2,CASSSPSRRGPGELFF
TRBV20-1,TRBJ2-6,CSASTGQSEVLTF
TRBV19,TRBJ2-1,CASSGAGSNSYNEQFF
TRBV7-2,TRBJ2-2,CASSTGTGELFF
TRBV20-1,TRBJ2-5,CSASDTSGGKTQYF
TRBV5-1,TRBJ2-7,CASSLGGLAGSGEQYF
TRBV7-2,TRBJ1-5,CASSFGGPQHF
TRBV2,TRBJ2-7,CASTRQSSSYEQYF
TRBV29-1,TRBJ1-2,CSVRTDYGYTF
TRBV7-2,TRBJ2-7,CASSSRHGSAYEQYF
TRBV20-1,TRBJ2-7,CSARDDSTSSYEQYF
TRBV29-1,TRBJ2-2,CSVEDLAGATGELFF
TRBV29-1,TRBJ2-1,CSGRTGAVEQFF
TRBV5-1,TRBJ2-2,CASSPQPGQGYTGELFF
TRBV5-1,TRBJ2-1,CASSLNDRAFDEQFF
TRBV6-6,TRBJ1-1,CASSYRGAATEAFF
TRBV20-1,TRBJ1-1,CSARGRTNTEAFF
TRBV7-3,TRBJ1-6,CASSLQGGFYNSPLHF
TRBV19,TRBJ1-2,CASSISVGYGYTF
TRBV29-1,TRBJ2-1,CSVPGGVNEQFF
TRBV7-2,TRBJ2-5,CASSTLRGQGETQYF
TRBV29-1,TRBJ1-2,CSVMVGGANYGYTF
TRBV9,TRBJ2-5,CASSYTGTEETQYF
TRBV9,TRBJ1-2,CASSVGAGTKYGYTF
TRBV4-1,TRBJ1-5,CASSQEARDNQPQHF
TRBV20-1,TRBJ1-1,CSARDVGMNTEAFF
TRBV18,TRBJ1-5,CASSQSGQANQPQHF
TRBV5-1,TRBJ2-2,CASSLVEGATGELFF
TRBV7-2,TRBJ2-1,CASSLGSSNKFF
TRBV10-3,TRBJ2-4,CAISEGGETKNIQYF
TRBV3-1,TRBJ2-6,CGVGLSSRGANVLTF
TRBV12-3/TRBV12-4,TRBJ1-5,CASSLGGFGQPQHF
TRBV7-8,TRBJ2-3,CASSPRLRGPSTDTQYF
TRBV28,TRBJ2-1,CASKGTSGGGYYNEQFF
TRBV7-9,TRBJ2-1,CASSFSRDPASEQFF
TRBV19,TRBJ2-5,CASNQWGTQYF
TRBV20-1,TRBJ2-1,CSALTSGRANEQFF
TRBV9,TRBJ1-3,CASSSGNSGNTIYF
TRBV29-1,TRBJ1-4,CSVGQGNEILFF
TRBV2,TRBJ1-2,CASSAAIEGGYTF
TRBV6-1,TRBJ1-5,CASSEALSGVQPQHF
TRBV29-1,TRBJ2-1,CSVAGTSFEQFF